Sequencing of this TCR beta chain was carried out in a study of blood T cells in healthy people across ages. A second PCR of about 6 to 11 cycles used a sample-barcoded 5' primer and a J-beta primer mix. A single record per CDR3 protein comes from TCRdb applying MiXCR to the 5' RACE reads. This table has 1.8 million or so distinct CDR3 sequences, around 42% appearing once. Germline values: CDR1 SQVTM, CDR2 ANQGSEA. The V and J ends lost 8 bases and 3 bases respectively, with 14 bases between them. This CDR3 is 13 amino acids long. The source is a human donor in good health. The rearrangement links TRBV29-1 to TRBJ2-1; D is ambiguous. The material sequenced was blood. CDR3 coding DNA: TGCAGCCTAGGGCTCCCTGTCTACAATGAGCAGTTCTTC. Translation gives CSLGLPVYNEQFF.